Listed below are T cell receptor beta chains from one sample, sequenced in a study of blood T cell repertoires in COVID-19. The repertoire was sequenced with immunoSEQ multiplex PCR; TCRdb's copy has only in-frame clones and lacks some. This sample has about 33,000 clones, with approximately 86% found just once. Sequencing was done on a sample of peripheral blood. These receptors all come from a man aged 65 to 79 with acute or convalescent COVID-19. The CDR3 runs from the conserved cysteine through the conserved F or W. Each record gives: V gene, D gene, J gene, clone size, CDR3 DNA, CDR3 protein. D genes are given only for firm matches. Some rows mark clone size as missing; the rest say once, few, many or name a class of expanded clone.

>TRBV5-5|TRBD1|TRBJ1-4|few
TGTGCCAGCAGCTTGGTCGGGACAGGGGAGGAAAAACTGTTTTTT
CASSLVGTGEEKLFF
>TRBV6-5|TRBD1|TRBJ2-1|-
TGTGCCAGCAGTCGGACAGGGGGCAACAATGAGCAGTTCTTC
CASSRTGGNNEQFF
>TRBV19|-|TRBJ1-4|-
TGTGCCAGTAGTAACGCTGCAGGTGAAAAACTGTTTTTT
CASSNAAGEKLFF
>TRBV12-5|-|TRBJ2-5|few
TGTGCTAGTGGTCAAGGACAGCCAGAGACCCAGTACTTC
CASGQGQPETQYF
>TRBV19|-|TRBJ1-2|-
TGTGCCAGTAGTACAACGCGGACAAACTATGGCTACACCTTC
CASSTTRTNYGYTF
>TRBV27|-|TRBJ1-5|-
TGTGCCAGCAGTTTATGGGGAGGGATCGGAAATCAGCCCCAGCATTTT
CASSLWGGIGNQPQHF
>TRBV11-2|-|TRBJ2-3|-
TGTGCCAGCAGCTTGCTGGGCCCAGATACGCAGTATTTT
CASSLLGPDTQYF
>TRBV7-8|-|TRBJ1-2|-
TGTGCCAGCAGTCGGGGGGGGCCGGATGGCTACACCTTC
CASSRGGPDGYTF
>TRBV18|TRBD1|TRBJ2-5|-
TGTGCCAGCTCACCGACAGGGGCATCAGAGACCCAGTACTTC
CASSPTGASETQYF
>TRBV19|-|TRBJ1-4|-
TGTGCCAGTAGTATTTGGGACAATAATGAAAAACTGTTTTTT
CASSIWDNNEKLFF
>TRBV6-1|-|TRBJ2-3|-
TGTGCCAGCAGTGAAGATAGAGGAGTAACAGATACGCAGTATTTT
CASSEDRGVTDTQYF
>TRBV5-4|-|TRBJ2-1|-
TGTGCCAGCAGCTTACAGGGCAATGAGCAGTTCTTC
CASSLQGNEQFF
>TRBV19|-|TRBJ1-6|-
TGTGCCTCCCGACTAGCATCCTCCAATTCACCCCTCCACTTT
CASRLASSNSPLHF
>TRBV11-3|TRBD2|TRBJ2-3|-
TGTGCCAGCAGCGGACTAGCGAGCACAGATACGCAGTATTTT
CASSGLASTDTQYF
>TRBV6-6|TRBD2|TRBJ2-1|-
TGTGCCAGCCTCCTAGCGGGGTCGCTGAATGAGCAGTTCTTC
CASLLAGSLNEQFF
>TRBV9|-|TRBJ2-5|-
TGTGCCACTATACCGGGGGACCCAGAGACCCAGTACTTC
CATIPGDPETQYF
>TRBV7-2|-|TRBJ2-1|few
TGTGCCAGCAGCGCCTCCGGGACAAGGAATGAGCAGTTCTTC
CASSASGTRNEQFF
>TRBV5-6|-|TRBJ1-1|once
TGTGCCAGCAGCTTTCCTGCAAGAGGAACTGAAGCTTTCTTT
CASSFPARGTEAFF
>TRBV6-5|-|TRBJ1-6|-
TGTGCCAGCAGTTACTCGTCCAGGGATAATTCACCCCTCCACTTT
CASSYSSRDNSPLHF
>TRBV5-1|TRBD1|TRBJ1-3|-
TGCGCCAGCAGCGTCGGGACAGCCTCTGGAAACACCATATATTTT
CASSVGTASGNTIYF
>TRBV28|-|TRBJ1-2|-
TGTGCCAGCAGTTTGGCCAGGGGTGGCGGCTACACCTTC
CASSLARGGGYTF
>TRBV7-2|TRBD2|TRBJ2-7|once
TGTGCCAGCAGCTTAGGGGGGACTAGCGGTGCCTACGAGCAGTACTTC
CASSLGGTSGAYEQYF
>TRBV13|-|TRBJ1-2|-
TGTGCCAGCAGCTCAACAGGGAATGGCTACACCTTC
CASSSTGNGYTF